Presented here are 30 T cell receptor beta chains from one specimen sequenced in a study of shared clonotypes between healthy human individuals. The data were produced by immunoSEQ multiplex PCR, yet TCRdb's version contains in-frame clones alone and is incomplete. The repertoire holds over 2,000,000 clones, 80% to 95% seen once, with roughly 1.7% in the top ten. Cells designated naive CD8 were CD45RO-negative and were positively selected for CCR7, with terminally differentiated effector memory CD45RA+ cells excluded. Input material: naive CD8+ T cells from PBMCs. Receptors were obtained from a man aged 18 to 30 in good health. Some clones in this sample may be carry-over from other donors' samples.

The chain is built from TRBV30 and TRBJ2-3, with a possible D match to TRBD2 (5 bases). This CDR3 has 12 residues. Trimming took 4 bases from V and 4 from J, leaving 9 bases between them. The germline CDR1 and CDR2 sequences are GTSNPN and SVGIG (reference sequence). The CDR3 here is CAWTSSADTQYF. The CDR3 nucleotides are TGTGCCTGGACTAGCTCGGCAGATACGCAGTATTTT.

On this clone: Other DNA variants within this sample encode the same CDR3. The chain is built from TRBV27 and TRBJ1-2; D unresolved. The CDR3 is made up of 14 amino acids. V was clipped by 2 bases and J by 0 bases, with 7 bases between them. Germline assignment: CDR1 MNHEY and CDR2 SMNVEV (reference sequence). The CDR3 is CASSLGRANYGYTF. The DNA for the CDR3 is TGTGCCAGCAGTTTAGGTCGGGCTAACTATGGCTACACCTTC.

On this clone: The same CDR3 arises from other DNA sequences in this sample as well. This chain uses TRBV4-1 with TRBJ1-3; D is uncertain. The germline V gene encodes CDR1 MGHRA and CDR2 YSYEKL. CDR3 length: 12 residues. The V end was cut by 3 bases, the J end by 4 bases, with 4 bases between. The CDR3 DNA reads TGCGCCAGCAGCCACGGGGGAAACACCATATATTTT. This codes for CASSHGGNTIYF.

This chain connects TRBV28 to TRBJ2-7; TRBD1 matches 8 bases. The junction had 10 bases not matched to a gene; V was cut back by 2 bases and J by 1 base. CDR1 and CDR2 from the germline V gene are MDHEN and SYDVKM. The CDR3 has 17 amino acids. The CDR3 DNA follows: TGTGCCAGCAGTTTAGGCTCTGACAGGGGTTATTCCTACGAGCAGTACTTC. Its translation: CASSLGSDRGYSYEQYF.

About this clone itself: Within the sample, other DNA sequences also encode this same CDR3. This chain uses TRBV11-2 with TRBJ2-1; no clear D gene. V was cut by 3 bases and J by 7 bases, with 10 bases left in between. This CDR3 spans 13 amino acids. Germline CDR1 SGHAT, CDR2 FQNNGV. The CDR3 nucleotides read TGTGCCAGCAGCTTGACACTGGGGAATGAGCAGTTCTTC. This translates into CASSLTLGNEQFF.

CDR3 nucleotide sequence: TGTGCCAGCAGCTTAGACAGATTCCTGAACACTGAAGCTTTCTTT. Protein: CASSLDRFLNTEAFF. The chain employs TRBV7-9 and TRBJ1-1; the D is unclear. This CDR3 has 15 amino acids. V was shortened by 1 base and J by 0 bases, with 9 bases between the two germline ends. CDR1 is SEHNR, CDR2 FQNEAQ, per germline (reference sequence). Looking up the rest from reference TRBV7-9 and TRBJ1-1 gives the full variable domain: DTGVSQNPRHKITKRGQNVTFRCDPISEHNRLYWYRQTLGQGPEFLTYFQNEAQLEKSRLLSDRFSAERPKGSFSTLEIQRTEQGDSAMYLCASSLDRFLNTEAFFGQGTRLTVV.

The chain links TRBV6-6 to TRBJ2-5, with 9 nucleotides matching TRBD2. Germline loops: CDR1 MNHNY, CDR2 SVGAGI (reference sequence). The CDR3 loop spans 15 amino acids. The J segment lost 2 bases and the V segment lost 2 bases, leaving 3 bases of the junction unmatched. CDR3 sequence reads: CASSYNAGGQETQYF. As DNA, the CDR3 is TGTGCCAGCAGTTACAATGCGGGAGGGCAAGAGACCCAGTACTTC.

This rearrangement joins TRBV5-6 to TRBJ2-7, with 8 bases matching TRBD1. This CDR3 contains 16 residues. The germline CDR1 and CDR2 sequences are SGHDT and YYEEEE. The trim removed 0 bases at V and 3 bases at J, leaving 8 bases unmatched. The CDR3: CASSLAWDRSLYEQYF. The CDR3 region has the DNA TGTGCCAGCAGCTTGGCCTGGGACAGGTCACTCTACGAGCAGTACTTC.

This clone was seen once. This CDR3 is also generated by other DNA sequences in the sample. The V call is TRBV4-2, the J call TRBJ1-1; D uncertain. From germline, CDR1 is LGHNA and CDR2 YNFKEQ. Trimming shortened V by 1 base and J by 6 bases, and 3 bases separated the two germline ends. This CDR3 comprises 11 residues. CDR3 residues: CASSQGPEAFF. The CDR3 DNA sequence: TGTGCCAGCAGCCAAGGACCTGAAGCTTTCTTT.

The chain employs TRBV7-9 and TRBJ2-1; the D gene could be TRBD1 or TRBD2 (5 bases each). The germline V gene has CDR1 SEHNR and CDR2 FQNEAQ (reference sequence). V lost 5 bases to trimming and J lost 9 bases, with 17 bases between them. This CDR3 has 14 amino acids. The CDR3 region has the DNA TGTGCCAGCAGCCCTAGCCAGGCGAGGGGTGAGCAGTTCTTC. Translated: CASSPSQARGEQFF.

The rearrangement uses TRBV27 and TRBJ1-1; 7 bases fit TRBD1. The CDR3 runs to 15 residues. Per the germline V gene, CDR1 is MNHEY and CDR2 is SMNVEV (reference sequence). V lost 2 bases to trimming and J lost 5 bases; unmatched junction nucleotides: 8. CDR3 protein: CASSLAAGGRTEAFF. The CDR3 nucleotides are TGTGCCAGCAGTTTAGCGGCAGGGGGACGAACTGAAGCTTTCTTT.

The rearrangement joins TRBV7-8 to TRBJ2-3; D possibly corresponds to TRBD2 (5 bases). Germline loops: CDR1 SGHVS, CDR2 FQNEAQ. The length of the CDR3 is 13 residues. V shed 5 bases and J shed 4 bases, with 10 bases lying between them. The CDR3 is CASSGGRADTQYF. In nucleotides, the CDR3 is TGTGCCAGCAGCGGCGGGCGGGCAGATACGCAGTATTTT.

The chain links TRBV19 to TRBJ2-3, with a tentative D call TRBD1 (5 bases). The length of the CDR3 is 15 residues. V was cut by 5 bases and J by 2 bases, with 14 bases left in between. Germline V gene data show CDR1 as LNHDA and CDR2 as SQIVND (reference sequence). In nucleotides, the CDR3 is TGTGCCAGTAGTCCCAGAGACAGCCCCACAGATACGCAGTATTTT. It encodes CASSPRDSPTDTQYF.

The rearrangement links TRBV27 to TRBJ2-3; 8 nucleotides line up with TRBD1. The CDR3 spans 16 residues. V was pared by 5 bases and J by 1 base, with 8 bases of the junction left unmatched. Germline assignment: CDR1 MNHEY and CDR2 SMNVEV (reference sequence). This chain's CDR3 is CASSPYTTGGTDTQYF. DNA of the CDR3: TGTGCCAGCAGTCCGTATACGACAGGGGGCACAGATACGCAGTATTTT.

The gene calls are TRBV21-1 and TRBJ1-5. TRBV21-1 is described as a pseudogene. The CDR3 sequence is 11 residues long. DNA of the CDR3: TGTGCCAGCAGCACCCGTCAGCCCCAGCATTTT. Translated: CASSTRQPQHF.

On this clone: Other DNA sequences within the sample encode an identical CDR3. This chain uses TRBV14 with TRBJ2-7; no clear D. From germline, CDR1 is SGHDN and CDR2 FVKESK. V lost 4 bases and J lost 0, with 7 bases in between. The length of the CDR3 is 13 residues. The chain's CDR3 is CASSLADSYEQYF. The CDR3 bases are TGTGCCAGCAGCCTAGCTGACTCCTACGAGCAGTACTTC.

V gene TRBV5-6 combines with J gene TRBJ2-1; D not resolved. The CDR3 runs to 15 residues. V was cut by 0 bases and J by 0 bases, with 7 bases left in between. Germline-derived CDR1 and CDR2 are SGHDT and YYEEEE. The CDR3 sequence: CASSLGPTSYNEQFF. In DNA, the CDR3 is TGTGCCAGCAGCTTGGGCCCGACCTCCTACAATGAGCAGTTCTTC.

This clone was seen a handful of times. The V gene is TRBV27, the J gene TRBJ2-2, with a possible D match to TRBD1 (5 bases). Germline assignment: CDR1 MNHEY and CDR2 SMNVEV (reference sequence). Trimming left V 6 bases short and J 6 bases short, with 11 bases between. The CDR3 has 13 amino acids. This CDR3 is CASSQGLSGELFF. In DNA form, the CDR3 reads TGTGCCAGCAGCCAGGGCTTATCCGGGGAGCTGTTTTTT.

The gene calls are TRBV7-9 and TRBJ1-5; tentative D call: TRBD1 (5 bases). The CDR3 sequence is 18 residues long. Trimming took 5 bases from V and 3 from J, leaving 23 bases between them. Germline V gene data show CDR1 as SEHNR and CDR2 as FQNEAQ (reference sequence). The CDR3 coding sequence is TGTGCCAGCAGCAAAGGGAGCATTGGTCCCAGGGACAATCAGCCCCAGCATTTT. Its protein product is CASSKGSIGPRDNQPQHF.

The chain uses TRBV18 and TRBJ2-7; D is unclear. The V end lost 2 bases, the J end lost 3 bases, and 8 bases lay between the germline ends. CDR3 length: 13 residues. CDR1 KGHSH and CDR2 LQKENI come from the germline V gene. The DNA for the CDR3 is TGTGCCAGCTCACCAGGATCCCACTACGAGCAGTACTTC. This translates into CASSPGSHYEQYF.

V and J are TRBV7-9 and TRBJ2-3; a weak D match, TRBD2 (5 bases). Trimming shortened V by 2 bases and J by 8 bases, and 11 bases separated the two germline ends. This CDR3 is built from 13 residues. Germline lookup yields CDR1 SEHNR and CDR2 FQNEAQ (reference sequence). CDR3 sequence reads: CASSLRLEGTQYF. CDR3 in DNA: TGTGCCAGCAGCTTACGGCTCGAGGGTACGCAGTATTTT.

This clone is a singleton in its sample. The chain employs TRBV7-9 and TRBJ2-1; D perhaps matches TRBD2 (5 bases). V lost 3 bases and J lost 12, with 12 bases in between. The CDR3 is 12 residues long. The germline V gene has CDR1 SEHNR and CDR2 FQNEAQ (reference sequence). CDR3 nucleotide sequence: TGTGCCAGCAGCTTTCCGGACTCCCGGCAGTTCTTC. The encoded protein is CASSFPDSRQFF.

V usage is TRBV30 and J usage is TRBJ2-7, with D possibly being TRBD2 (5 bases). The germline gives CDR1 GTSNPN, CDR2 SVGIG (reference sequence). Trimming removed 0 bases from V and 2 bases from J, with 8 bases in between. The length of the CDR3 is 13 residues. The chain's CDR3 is CAWSVSSPYEQYF. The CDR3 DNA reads TGTGCCTGGAGTGTATCTAGCCCCTACGAGCAGTACTTC.

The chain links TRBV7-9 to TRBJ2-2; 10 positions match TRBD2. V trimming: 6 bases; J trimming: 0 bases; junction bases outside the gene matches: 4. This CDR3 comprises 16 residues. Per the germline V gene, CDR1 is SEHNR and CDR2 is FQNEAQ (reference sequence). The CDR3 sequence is CASRSGRETNTGELFF. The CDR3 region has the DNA TGTGCCAGCAGGAGCGGGAGGGAAACGAACACCGGGGAGCTGTTTTTT. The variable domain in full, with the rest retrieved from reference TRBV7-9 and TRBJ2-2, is DTGVSQNPRHKITKRGQNVTFRCDPISEHNRLYWYRQTLGQGPEFLTYFQNEAQLEKSRLLSDRFSAERPKGSFSTLEIQRTEQGDSAMYLCASRSGRETNTGELFFGEGSRLTVL.

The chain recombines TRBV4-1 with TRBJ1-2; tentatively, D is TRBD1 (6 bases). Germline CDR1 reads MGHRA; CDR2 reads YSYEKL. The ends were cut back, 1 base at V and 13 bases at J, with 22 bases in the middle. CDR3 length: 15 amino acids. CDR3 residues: CASSQGPSNRAVLTF. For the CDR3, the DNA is TGCGCCAGCAGCCAAGGACCCTCGAACAGGGCTGTTCTCACCTTC.

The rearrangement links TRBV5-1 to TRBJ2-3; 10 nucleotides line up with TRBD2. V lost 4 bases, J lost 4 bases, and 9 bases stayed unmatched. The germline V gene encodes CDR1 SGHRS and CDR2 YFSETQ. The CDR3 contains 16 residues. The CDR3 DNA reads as TGCGCCAGCAGCCCGAGACTAGCGGGTCGTGCAGATACGCAGTATTTT. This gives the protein CASSPRLAGRADTQYF.

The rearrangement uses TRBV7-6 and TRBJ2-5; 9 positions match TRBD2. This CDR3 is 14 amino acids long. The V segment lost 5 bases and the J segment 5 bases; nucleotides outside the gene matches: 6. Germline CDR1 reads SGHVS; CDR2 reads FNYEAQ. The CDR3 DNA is TGTGCCAGCAGCACGGGACTAGCTTGGGAGACCCAGTACTTC. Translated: CASSTGLAWETQYF.

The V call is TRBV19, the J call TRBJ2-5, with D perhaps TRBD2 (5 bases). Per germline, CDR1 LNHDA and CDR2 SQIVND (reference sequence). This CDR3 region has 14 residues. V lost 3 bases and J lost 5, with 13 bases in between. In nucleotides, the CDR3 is TGTGCCAGTAGTATTTGGTCCAGAGGGGAGACCCAGTACTTC. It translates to CASSIWSRGETQYF.

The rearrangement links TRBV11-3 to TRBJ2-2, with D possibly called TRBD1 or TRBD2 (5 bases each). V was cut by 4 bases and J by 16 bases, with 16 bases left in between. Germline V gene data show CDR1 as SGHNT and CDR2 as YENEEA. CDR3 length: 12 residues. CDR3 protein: CASSSPGARPFF. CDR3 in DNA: TGTGCCAGCAGCTCCCCCGGGGCGCGCCCGTTTTTT.

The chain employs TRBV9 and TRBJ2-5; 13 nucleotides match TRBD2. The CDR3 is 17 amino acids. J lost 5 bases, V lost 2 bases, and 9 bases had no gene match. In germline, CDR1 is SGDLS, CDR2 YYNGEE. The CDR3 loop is CASSVGTSGDLRETQYF. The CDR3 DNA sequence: TGTGCCAGCAGCGTCGGGACTAGCGGGGACCTCCGGGAGACCCAGTACTTC.